This is a list of T cell receptor beta chains from one sample in a study of blood T cell repertoires in COVID-19. Assay used: immunoSEQ multiplex PCR; TCRdb lists only in-frame clones, some missing. The top ten hold 4% to 5.5% of the sample, which has about 440,000 clones, 75% to 90% seen once. Sequenced material: peripheral blood. The receptors come from a woman aged 25 to 39 with acute or convalescent COVID-19. Each CDR3 is given with its conserved first and last residue. The D gene is left open where the match is weak. Only part of the rows carry a size: once, few, many, or a class if the clone is expanded.

D: TRBD1; V: TRBV28; size: .; J: TRBJ1-5; CDR3: CASSELTGGIQPQHF; DNA: TGTGCCAGCAGTGAACTGACAGGGGGTATTCAGCCCCAGCATTTT
D: TRBD2; V: TRBV7-3; size: .; J: TRBJ2-3; CDR3: CASSSAAGGTDTQYF; DNA: TGTGCCAGCAGCTCAGCAGCGGGGGGCACAGATACGCAGTATTTT
D: TRBD2; V: TRBV28; size: few; J: TRBJ2-3; CDR3: CASSLAGGKDTQYF; DNA: TGTGCCAGCAGCCTAGCGGGGGGAAAAGATACGCAGTATTTT
D: .; V: TRBV5-8; size: .; J: TRBJ1-6; CDR3: CASSHAGQGSPLHF; DNA: TGTGCCAGCAGCCACGCAGGCCAGGGTTCACCCCTCCACTTT
D: .; V: TRBV28; size: .; J: TRBJ1-2; CDR3: CASSTAIRQLNYGYTF; DNA: TGTGCCAGCAGTACAGCCATCCGCCAGCTAAACTATGGCTACACCTTC
D: TRBD1; V: TRBV6-5; size: .; J: TRBJ2-7; CDR3: CASRRTGDSYEQYF; DNA: TGTGCCAGCAGAAGGACAGGGGACTCCTACGAGCAGTACTTC
D: .; V: TRBV7-2; size: .; J: TRBJ2-1; CDR3: CASSAGPMHEQFF; DNA: TGTGCCAGCAGCGCGGGCCCGATGCATGAGCAGTTCTTC
D: .; V: TRBV5-1; size: .; J: TRBJ1-4; CDR3: CASSLVGLPNEKLFF; DNA: TGCGCCAGCAGCTTGGTGGGACTGCCTAATGAAAAACTGTTTTTT
D: .; V: TRBV23-1; size: once; J: TRBJ1-3; CDR3: CASSQSRWAGTIYF; DNA: TGCGCCAGCAGTCAATCTCGGTGGGCTGGTACCATATATTTT
D: .; V: TRBV2; size: .; J: TRBJ2-1; CDR3: CASSGLDFYNEQFF; DNA: TGTGCCAGCAGTGGCCTGGACTTTTACAATGAGCAGTTCTTC
D: .; V: TRBV19; size: .; J: TRBJ2-6; CDR3: CASSMSVSGANVLTF; DNA: TGTGCCAGTAGTATGTCAGTCTCTGGGGCCAACGTCCTGACTTTC
D: TRBD1; V: TRBV19; size: .; J: TRBJ2-5; CDR3: CASSIARDREETQYF; DNA: TGTGCCAGTAGTATCGCCCGGGACAGGGAAGAGACCCAGTACTTC
D: .; V: TRBV2; size: few; J: TRBJ2-5; CDR3: CASSERPTARETQYF; DNA: TGTGCCAGCAGTGAAAGACCGACGGCGAGGGAGACCCAGTACTTC
D: TRBD2; V: TRBV12-5; size: .; J: TRBJ2-3; CDR3: CASAESGGARDTQYF; DNA: TGTGCTAGTGCCGAAAGCGGGGGGGCAAGAGATACGCAGTATTTT
D: .; V: TRBV5-1; size: .; J: TRBJ1-3; CDR3: CASKESSGNTIYF; DNA: TGCGCCAGCAAGGAGAGCTCTGGAAACACCATATATTTT
D: .; V: TRBV28; size: .; J: TRBJ2-7; CDR3: CAIRSGNEQYF; DNA: TGTGCCATCCGGAGTGGTAACGAGCAGTACTTC
D: TRBD2; V: TRBV6-5; size: .; J: TRBJ2-5; CDR3: CASSYSGLDRETQYF; DNA: TGTGCCAGCAGTTACTCCGGACTAGATAGGGAGACCCAGTACTTC
D: TRBD1; V: TRBV2; size: once; J: TRBJ2-2; CDR3: CASKDRGSNTGELFF; DNA: TGTGCCAGCAAAGACAGGGGGTCGAACACCGGGGAGCTGTTTTTT
D: .; V: TRBV3-1/TRBV3-2; size: .; J: TRBJ2-7; CDR3: CASSPYQGSSYEQYF; DNA: TGTGCCAGCAGCCCCTACCAGGGGAGCTCCTACGAGCAGTACTTC
D: .; V: TRBV4-1; size: .; J: TRBJ1-4; CDR3: CASSQIIREVANEKLFF; DNA: TGCGCCAGCAGCCAAATAATTCGGGAAGTGGCTAATGAAAAACTGTTTTTT